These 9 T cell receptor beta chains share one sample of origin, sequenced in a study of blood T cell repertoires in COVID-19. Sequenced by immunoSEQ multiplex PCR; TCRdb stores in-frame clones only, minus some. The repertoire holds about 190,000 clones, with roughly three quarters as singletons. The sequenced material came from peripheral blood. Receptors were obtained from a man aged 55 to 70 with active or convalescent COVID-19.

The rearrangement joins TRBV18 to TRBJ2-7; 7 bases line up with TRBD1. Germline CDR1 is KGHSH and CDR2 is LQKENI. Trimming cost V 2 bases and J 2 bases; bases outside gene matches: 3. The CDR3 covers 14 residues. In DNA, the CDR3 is TGTGCCAGCTCACCAAGACAGGGAACCTACGAGCAGTACTTC. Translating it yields CASSPRQGTYEQYF.

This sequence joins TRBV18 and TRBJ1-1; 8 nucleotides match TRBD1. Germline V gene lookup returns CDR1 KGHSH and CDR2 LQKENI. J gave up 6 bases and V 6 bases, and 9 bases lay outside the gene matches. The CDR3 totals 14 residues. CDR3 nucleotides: TGTGCCAGCTCTCAGGTCCAGGGGGCTGCTGAAGCTTTCTTT. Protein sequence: CASSQVQGAAEAFF.

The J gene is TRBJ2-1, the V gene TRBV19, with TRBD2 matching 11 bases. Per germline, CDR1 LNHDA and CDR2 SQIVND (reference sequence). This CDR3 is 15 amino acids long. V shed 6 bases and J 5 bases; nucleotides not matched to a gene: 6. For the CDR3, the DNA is TGTGCCAGTAGCCAGGGGACTAGCGGCCACAATGAGCAGTTCTTC. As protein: CASSQGTSGHNEQFF.

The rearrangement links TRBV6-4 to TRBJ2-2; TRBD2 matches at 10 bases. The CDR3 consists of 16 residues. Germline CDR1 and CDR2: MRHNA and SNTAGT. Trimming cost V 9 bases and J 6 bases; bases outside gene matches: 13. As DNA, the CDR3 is TGTGCCAGTCCTGCAGCGGGAGGGTCCGGGGCCGGGGAGCTGTTTTTT. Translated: CASPAAGGSGAGELFF.

The chain's CDR3 is CASAVQGDTEAFF. The CDR3 DNA reads as TGCGCCAGCGCCGTTCAGGGGGACACTGAAGCTTTCTTT. The gene calls are TRBV5-1 and TRBJ1-1; 7 nucleotides match TRBD1. V trimming: 7 bases; J trimming: 3 bases; junction bases outside the gene matches: 6. The germline gives CDR1 SGHRS, CDR2 YFSETQ. The CDR3 contains 13 residues.

This CDR3 is CASSLEASGNTGELFF. The CDR3 coding sequence is TGTGCCAGCAGCTTAGAAGCTAGCGGGAACACCGGGGAGCTGTTTTTT. The genes are TRBV11-2 and TRBJ2-2; TRBD2 matches 7 bases. This CDR3 spans 16 amino acids. Losses at the gene ends were 0 bases for V and 1 base for J; bases not matched to a gene: 2. Germline lookup yields CDR1 SGHAT and CDR2 FQNNGV.

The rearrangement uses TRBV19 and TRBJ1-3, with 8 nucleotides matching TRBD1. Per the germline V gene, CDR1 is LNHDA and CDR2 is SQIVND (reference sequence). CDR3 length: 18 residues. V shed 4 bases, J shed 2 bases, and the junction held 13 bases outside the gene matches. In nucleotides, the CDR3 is TGTGCCAGTAGTACCCTATACTTCCGGGACAGGACTGGAAACACCATATATTTT. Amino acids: CASSTLYFRDRTGNTIYF.

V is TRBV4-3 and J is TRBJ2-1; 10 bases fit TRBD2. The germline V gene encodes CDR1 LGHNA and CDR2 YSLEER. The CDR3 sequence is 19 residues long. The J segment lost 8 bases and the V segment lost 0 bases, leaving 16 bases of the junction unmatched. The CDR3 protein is CASSQDYGLAGGRMDEQFF. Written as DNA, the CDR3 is TGCGCCAGCAGCCAAGATTACGGGTTAGCGGGAGGTCGAATGGATGAGCAGTTCTTC.

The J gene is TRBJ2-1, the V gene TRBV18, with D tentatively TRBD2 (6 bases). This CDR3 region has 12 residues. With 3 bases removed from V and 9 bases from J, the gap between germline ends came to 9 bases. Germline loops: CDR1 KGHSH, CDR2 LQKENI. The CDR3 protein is CASSPEGGEQFF. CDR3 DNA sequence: TGTGCCAGCTCACCGGAGGGAGGTGAGCAGTTCTTC.